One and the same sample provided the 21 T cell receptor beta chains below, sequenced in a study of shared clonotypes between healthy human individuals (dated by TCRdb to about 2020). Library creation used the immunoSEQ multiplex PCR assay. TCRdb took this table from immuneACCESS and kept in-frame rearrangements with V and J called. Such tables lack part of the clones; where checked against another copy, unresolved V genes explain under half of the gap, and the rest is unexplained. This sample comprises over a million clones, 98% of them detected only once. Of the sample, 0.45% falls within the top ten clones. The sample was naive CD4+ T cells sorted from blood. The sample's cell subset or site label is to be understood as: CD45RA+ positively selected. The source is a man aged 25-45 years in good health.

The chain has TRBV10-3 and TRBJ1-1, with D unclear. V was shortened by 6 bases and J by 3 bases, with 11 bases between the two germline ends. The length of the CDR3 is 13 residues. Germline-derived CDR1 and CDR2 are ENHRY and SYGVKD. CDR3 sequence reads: CAIRPDWDTEAFF. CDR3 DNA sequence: TGTGCCATCAGACCCGACTGGGACACTGAAGCTTTCTTT.

The CDR3 nucleotides are TGTGCCAGCACGACAGTTGTTAACAATCAGCCCCAGCATTTT. Translating it yields CASTTVVNNQPQHF. J is TRBJ1-5 and V is TRBV28, with a weak D call TRBD1 (5 bases). Trimming removed 7 bases from V and 3 bases from J, with 13 bases in between. Germline V gene data show CDR1 as MDHEN and CDR2 as SYDVKM. The CDR3 totals 14 residues.

For the CDR3, the DNA is TGCAGCGTTGGTTCGATGGGTTATGAAAAACTGTTTTTT. Its translation: CSVGSMGYEKLFF. This rearrangement joins TRBV29-1 to TRBJ1-4; the D is unclear. The V gene's germline CDR1 is SQVTM and CDR2 ANQGSEA. The CDR3 is 13 amino acids. Trimming shortened V by 4 bases and J by 6 bases, and 12 bases separated the two germline ends.

In DNA form, the CDR3 reads TGTGCCAGCAGTTACTCGAGTCAGGGCACCTACGAGCAGTACTTC. This translates into CASSYSSQGTYEQYF. The rearrangement joins TRBV6-5 to TRBJ2-7, with D possibly being TRBD1 (5 bases). CDR3 length equals 15 residues. Germline V gives CDR1 MNHEY, CDR2 SVGAGI. Between the trimmed V and J ends, which lost 0 bases and 2 bases, there was a span of 11 bases.

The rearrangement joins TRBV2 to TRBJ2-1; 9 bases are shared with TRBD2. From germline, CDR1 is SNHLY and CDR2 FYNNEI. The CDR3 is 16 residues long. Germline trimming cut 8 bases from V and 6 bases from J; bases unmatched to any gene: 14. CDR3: CASSWASGISGNEQFF. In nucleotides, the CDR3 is TGTGCCAGCTCGTGGGCTAGCGGGATATCGGGCAATGAGCAGTTCTTC.

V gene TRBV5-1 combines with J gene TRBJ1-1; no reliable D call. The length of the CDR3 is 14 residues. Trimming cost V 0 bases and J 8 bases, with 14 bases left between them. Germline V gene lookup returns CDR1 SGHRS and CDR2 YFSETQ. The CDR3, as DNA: TGCGCCAGCAGCTTGGCCACCCACGGTCGAGAAGCTTTCTTT. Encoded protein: CASSLATHGREAFF. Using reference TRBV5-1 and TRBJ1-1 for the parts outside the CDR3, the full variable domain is KAGVTQTPRYLIKTRGQQVTLSCSPISGHRSVSWYQQTPGQGLQFLFEYFSETQRNKGNFPGRFSGRQFSNSRSEMNVSTLELGDSALYLCASSLATHGREAFFGQGTRLTVV.

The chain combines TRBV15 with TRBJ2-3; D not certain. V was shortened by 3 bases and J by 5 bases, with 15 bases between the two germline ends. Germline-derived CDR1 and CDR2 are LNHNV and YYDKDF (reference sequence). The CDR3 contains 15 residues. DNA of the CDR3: TGTGCCACCAGCAGGCGACAAATCCCGAGAGATACGCAGTATTTT. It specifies CATSRRQIPRDTQYF.

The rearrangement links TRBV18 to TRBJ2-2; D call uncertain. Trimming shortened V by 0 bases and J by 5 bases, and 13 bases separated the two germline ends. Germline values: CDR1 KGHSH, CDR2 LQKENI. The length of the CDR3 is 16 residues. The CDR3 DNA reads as TGTGCCAGCTCACCACCGAATCGGGTAGAAACCGGGGAGCTGTTTTTT. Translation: CASSPPNRVETGELFF. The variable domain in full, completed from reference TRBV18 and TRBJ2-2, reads NAGVMQNPRHLVRRRGQEARLRCSPMKGHSHVYWYRQLPEEGLKFMVYLQKENIIDESGMPKERFSAEFPKEGPSILRIQQVVRGDSAAYFCASSPPNRVETGELFFGEGSRLTVL.

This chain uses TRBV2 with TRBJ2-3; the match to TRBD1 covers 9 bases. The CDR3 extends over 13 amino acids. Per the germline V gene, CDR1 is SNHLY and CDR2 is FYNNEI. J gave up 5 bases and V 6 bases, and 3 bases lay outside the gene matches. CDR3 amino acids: CASSRDREDTQYF. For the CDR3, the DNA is TGTGCCAGCAGCCGGGACAGGGAAGATACGCAGTATTTT.

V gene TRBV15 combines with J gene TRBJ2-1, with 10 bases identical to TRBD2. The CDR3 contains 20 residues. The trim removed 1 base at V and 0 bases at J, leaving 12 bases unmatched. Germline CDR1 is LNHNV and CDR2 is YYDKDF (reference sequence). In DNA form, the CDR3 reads TGTGCCACCAGCAGAGTTCCGAATCTAGCGGGAGTGAGCTCCTACAATGAGCAGTTCTTC. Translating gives CATSRVPNLAGVSSYNEQFF.

The CDR3 DNA reads TGTGCCAGCAGTGGATACGACGGGAATGGCTACACCTTC. Encoded protein: CASSGYDGNGYTF. This chain uses TRBV25-1 with TRBJ1-2; D gene uncertain. The V end was cut by 4 bases, the J end by 6 bases, with 12 bases between. Germline V gene data show CDR1 as MGHDK and CDR2 as SYGVNS. The CDR3 contains 13 residues.

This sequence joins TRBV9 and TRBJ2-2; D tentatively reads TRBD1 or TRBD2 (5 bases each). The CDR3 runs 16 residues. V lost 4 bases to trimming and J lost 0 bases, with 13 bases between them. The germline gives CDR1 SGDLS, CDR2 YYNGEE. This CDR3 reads CASSPQWDPNTGELFF. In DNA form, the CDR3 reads TGTGCCAGCAGCCCCCAATGGGACCCGAACACCGGGGAGCTGTTTTTT.

CDR3 sequence (DNA): TGTGCCAGTAGTATTGGTAGGGTTGACGAGCAGTACTTC. Protein product: CASSIGRVDEQYF. V and J are TRBV19 and TRBJ2-7; D uncertain. The CDR3 contains 13 residues. V was trimmed by 3 bases and J by 5 bases, leaving 11 bases between them. CDR1 LNHDA and CDR2 SQIVND come from the germline V gene (reference sequence).

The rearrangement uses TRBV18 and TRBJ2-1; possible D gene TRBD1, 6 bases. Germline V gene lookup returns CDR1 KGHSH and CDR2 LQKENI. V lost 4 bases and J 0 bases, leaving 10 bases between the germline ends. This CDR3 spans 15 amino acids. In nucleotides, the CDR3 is TGTGCCAGCTCACAAACAGGGAGCTCCTACAATGAGCAGTTCTTC. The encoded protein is CASSQTGSSYNEQFF.

The CDR3 here is CASSQVTGSQFF. Here the CDR3 DNA reads TGTGCCAGCAGCCAAGTAACTGGGTCGCAGTTCTTC. The chain is built from TRBV14 and TRBJ2-1; D unresolved. The CDR3 is 12 amino acids. Trimming shortened V by 1 base and J by 12 bases, and 10 bases separated the two germline ends. Germline lookup yields CDR1 SGHDN and CDR2 FVKESK.

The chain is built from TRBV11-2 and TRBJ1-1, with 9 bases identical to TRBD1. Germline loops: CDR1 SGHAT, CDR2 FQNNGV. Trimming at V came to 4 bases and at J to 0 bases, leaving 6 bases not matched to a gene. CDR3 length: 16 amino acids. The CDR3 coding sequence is TGTGCCAGCAGCTCCGGGACAGGGCCTATGAACACTGAAGCTTTCTTT. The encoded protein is CASSSGTGPMNTEAFF.

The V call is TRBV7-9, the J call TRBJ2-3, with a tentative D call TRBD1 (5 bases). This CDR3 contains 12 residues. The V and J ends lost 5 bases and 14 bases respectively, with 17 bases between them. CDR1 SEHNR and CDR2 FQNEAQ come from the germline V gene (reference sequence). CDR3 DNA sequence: TGTGCCAGCAGCCATGAGGCAGGGCTGGGGTATTTT. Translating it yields CASSHEAGLGYF.

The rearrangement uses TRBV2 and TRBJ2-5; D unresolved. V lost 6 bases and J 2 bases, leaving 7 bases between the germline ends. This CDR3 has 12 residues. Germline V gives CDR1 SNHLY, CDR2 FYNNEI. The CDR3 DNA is TGTGCCAGCAGCTTGTTACAAGAGACCCAGTACTTC. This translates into CASSLLQETQYF.

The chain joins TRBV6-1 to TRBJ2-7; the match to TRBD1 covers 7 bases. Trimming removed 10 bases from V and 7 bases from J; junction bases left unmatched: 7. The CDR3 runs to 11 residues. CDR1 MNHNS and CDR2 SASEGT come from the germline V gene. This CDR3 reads CAITGEREQYF. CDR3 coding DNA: TGTGCCATTACAGGGGAGAGGGAGCAGTACTTC.

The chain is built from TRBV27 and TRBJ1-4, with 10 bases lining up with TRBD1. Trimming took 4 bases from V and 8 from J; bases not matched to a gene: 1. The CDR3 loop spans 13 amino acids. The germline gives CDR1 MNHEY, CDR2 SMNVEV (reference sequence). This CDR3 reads CASSWDRGEKLFF. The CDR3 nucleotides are TGTGCCAGCAGTTGGGACAGGGGAGAAAAACTGTTTTTT. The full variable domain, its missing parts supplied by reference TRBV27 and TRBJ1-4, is EAQVTQNPRYLITVTGKKLTVTCSQNMNHEYMSWYRQDPGLGLRQIYYSMNVEVTDKGDVPEGYKVSRKEKRNFPLILESPSPNQTSLYFCASSWDRGEKLFFGSGTQLSVL.

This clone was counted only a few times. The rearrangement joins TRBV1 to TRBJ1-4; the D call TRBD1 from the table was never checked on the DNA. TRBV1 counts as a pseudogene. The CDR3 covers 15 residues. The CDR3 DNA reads TGCACCAGCAGCCAAGACAGACAGGGGGACGAAAAACTGTTTTTT. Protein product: CTSSQDRQGDEKLFF.